The 18 T cell receptor beta chains reported below all come from one sample, sequenced in a study of blood T cell repertoires in COVID-19. Data came from immunoSEQ multiplex PCR; TCRdb stores just in-frame clones and leaves some out. The data show about 29,000 clones, around 74% seen once. Sequences were obtained from peripheral blood. Receptors were obtained from a woman in her seventies with active or convalescent COVID-19.

V gene TRBV9 combines with J gene TRBJ2-2; TRBD2 matches at 14 bases. The CDR3 loop spans 16 amino acids. The ends lost 2 bases at V and 7 bases at J; junction bases unmatched: 4. Germline values: CDR1 SGDLS, CDR2 YYNGEE. The CDR3 DNA is TGTGCCAGCAGCGTGACTAGCGGGGGGGCCGTCGGGGAGCTGTTTTTT. Amino acids: CASSVTSGGAVGELFF.

The rearrangement joins TRBV5-6 to TRBJ2-2; D might be TRBD1 (6 bases). The germline V and J ends were trimmed by 4 bases and 3 bases, with 13 bases remaining between them. The CDR3 covers 15 residues. Germline CDR1 and CDR2: SGHDT and YYEEEE. In nucleotides, the CDR3 is TGTGCCAGCAGCCCGGGGACACGGTACACCGGGGAGCTGTTTTTT. Protein: CASSPGTRYTGELFF.

The chain combines TRBV6-5 with TRBJ1-2, with TRBD1 matching 8 bases. The CDR3 has 15 residues. Germline V lookup: CDR1 MNHEY, CDR2 SVGAGI. The J segment lost 4 bases and the V segment lost 9 bases, leaving 13 bases of the junction unmatched. The CDR3 here is CASTRDRQEGYGYTF. In DNA form, the CDR3 reads TGTGCCAGTACTAGGGACAGGCAAGAGGGCTATGGCTACACCTTC.

The V call is TRBV18, the J call TRBJ2-1, with TRBD1 matching 7 bases. Germline CDR1 reads KGHSH; CDR2 reads LQKENI. V was clipped by 4 bases and J by 3 bases; unmatched bases: 6. CDR3 length: 15 residues. CDR3 sequence: CASSRGQENYNEQFF. CDR3 DNA: TGTGCCAGCTCACGAGGACAGGAGAACTACAATGAGCAGTTCTTC.

The chain uses TRBV28 and TRBJ2-7, with no clear D. The germline CDR1 and CDR2 sequences are MDHEN and SYDVKM. V gave up 5 bases and J gave up 3 bases, with 20 bases separating them. This CDR3 spans 16 amino acids. CDR3 coding DNA: TGTGCCAGCAGTCTTGTGGGTAGAGGAGTAAACTACGAGCAGTACTTC. Protein product: CASSLVGRGVNYEQYF.

This clone was found once. The limits of the CDR3 on the DNA are not certain, so only TCRdb's listed CDR3 is given. The chain combines TRBV6-1 with TRBJ2-5; TRBD1 is the table's D call and was not checked against the DNA. Germline V lookup: CDR1 MNHNS, CDR2 SASEGT. With termini counted, the CDR3 has 19 amino acids. The CDR3 is CASSESFGQGGGSQETQYF.

V is TRBV29-1 and J is TRBJ2-1; 11 nucleotides align to TRBD1. V gave up 7 bases and J gave up 6 bases; unmatched junction bases: 14. The CDR3 is made up of 16 amino acids. Germline V gene lookup returns CDR1 SQVTM and CDR2 ANQGSEA. The CDR3 coding sequence is TGCAGCGCTAGACTCCACGGCGGGACAGGGGGCAATGAGCAGTTCTTC. Translated, it gives CSARLHGGTGGNEQFF.

V gene TRBV5-1 combines with J gene TRBJ2-3; TRBD1 matches 7 bases. Germline lookup yields CDR1 SGHRS and CDR2 YFSETQ. Germline trimming cut 3 bases from V and 2 bases from J; bases unmatched to any gene: 6. This CDR3 contains 15 residues. CDR3 region: CASSSTGESTDTQYF. DNA of the CDR3: TGCGCCAGCAGCTCCACAGGGGAGTCCACAGATACGCAGTATTTT. Full variable domain (rest looked up from reference TRBV5-1 and TRBJ2-3): KAGVTQTPRYLIKTRGQQVTLSCSPISGHRSVSWYQQTPGQGLQFLFEYFSETQRNKGNFPGRFSGRQFSNSRSEMNVSTLELGDSALYLCASSSTGESTDTQYFGPGTRLTVL.

This clone is judged medium-sized. The chain combines TRBV4-1 with TRBJ2-5, with 9 nucleotides matching TRBD2. The V segment lost 4 bases and the J segment 5 bases; nucleotides outside the gene matches: 5. Germline CDR1 MGHRA, CDR2 YSYEKL. The CDR3 contains 14 residues. The CDR3 coding sequence is TGCGCCAGCAGCCGTAGCGGGGGAGTGGAGACCCAGTACTTC. Translated: CASSRSGGVETQYF.

This rearrangement joins TRBV10-3 to TRBJ2-1; 9 bases map to TRBD1. CDR1 ENHRY and CDR2 SYGVKD come from the germline V gene. The CDR3 has 18 amino acids. Unmatched junction bases numbered 9, after V lost 3 bases and J lost 0 bases. DNA of the CDR3: TGTGCCATCAGTGAAGTGCGGGACAGGGTGTCCTCCTACAATGAGCAGTTCTTC. It is translated as CAISEVRDRVSSYNEQFF.

This chain links TRBV29-1 with TRBJ2-1; 11 positions agree with TRBD2. The CDR3 loop spans 14 amino acids. The ends lost 7 bases at V and 2 bases at J; junction bases unmatched: 4. CDR1 SQVTM and CDR2 ANQGSEA come from the germline V gene. The CDR3 spells CSDLAGGAYNEQFF. CDR3 DNA sequence: TGCAGCGACTTAGCGGGAGGGGCCTACAATGAGCAGTTCTTC.

The rearrangement uses TRBV6-2 or TRBV6-3 and TRBJ2-3, with 13 bases aligning to TRBD2. The germline V gene encodes CDR1 MNHEY and CDR2 SVGEGT. V gave up 7 bases and J gave up 6 bases; unmatched junction bases: 7. The CDR3 length is 15 residues. Written as DNA, the CDR3 is TGTGCCAGCAACCCAGGACTAGCGGGAGAGGATACGCAGTATTTT. Amino acid sequence: CASNPGLAGEDTQYF.

This chain links TRBV4-3 with TRBJ1-6; tentatively, D is TRBD1 (6 bases). Per the germline V gene, CDR1 is LGHNA and CDR2 is YSLEER. The germline V and J ends were trimmed by 4 bases and 7 bases, with 11 bases remaining between them. The CDR3 is 14 residues long. The CDR3 loop reads CASSPQGRNSPLHF. As DNA, the CDR3 is TGCGCCAGCAGCCCCCAGGGGCGGAATTCACCCCTCCACTTT.

This sequence joins TRBV9 and TRBJ2-1; TRBD2 might be the D (5 bases). V shed 0 bases and J shed 2 bases, with 21 bases lying between them. CDR1 is SGDLS and CDR2 is YYNGEE in the germline V gene. The CDR3 totals 19 residues. CDR3 nucleotides: TGTGCCAGCAGCGTAGATTATGGACGAGGCGGACTTGCCTACAATGAGCAGTTCTTC. Its translation is CASSVDYGRGGLAYNEQFF.

The chain uses TRBV27 and TRBJ1-2, with 7 bases aligning to TRBD1. This CDR3 spans 15 amino acids. Germline V CDR1 and CDR2: MNHEY, SMNVEV (reference sequence). J lost 8 bases, V lost 4 bases, and 13 bases had no gene match. The CDR3 bases are TGTGCCAGCAGTTCCGACCACCGGGACAGATTAGGCTACACCTTC. Translated: CASSSDHRDRLGYTF.

The V and J genes are TRBV6-1 and TRBJ2-3, with no clear D. CDR1 is MNHNS, CDR2 SASEGT, per germline. The CDR3 has 12 residues. The V end was cut by 2 bases, the J end by 8 bases, with 8 bases between. As DNA, the CDR3 is TGTGCCAGCAGTGAAATATCCGTTACGCAGTATTTT. The encoded protein is CASSEISVTQYF.

The chain links TRBV18 to TRBJ1-1; 7 bases match TRBD1. Germline assignment: CDR1 KGHSH and CDR2 LQKENI. This CDR3 has 14 amino acids. The trim removed 3 bases at V and 6 bases at J, leaving 7 bases unmatched. The CDR3 nucleotides read TGTGCCAGCTCACCCGGGACAGTCCCTTCTGAAGCTTTCTTT. Its protein product is CASSPGTVPSEAFF.

The rearrangement uses TRBV27 and TRBJ2-7, with TRBD1 as a possible D gene (5 bases). CDR1 MNHEY and CDR2 SMNVEV come from the germline V gene (reference sequence). The V end lost 0 bases, the J end lost 5 bases, and 8 bases lay between the germline ends. The CDR3 runs to 13 residues. The CDR3, as DNA: TGTGCCAGCAGTTTATCAGGGGTTAACGAGCAGTACTTC. It yields the protein CASSLSGVNEQYF.